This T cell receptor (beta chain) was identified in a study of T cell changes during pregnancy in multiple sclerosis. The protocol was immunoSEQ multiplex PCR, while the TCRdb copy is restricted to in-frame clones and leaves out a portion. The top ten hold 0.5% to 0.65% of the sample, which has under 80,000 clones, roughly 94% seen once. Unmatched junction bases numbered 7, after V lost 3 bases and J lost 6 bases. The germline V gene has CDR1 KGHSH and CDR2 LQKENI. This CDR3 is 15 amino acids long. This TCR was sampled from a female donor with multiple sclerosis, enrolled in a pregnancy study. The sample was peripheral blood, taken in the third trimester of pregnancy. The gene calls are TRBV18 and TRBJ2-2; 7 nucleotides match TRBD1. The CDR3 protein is CASSPMRGPAGELFF. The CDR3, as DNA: TGTGCCAGCTCACCGATGAGGGGGCCCGCCGGGGAGCTGTTTTTT.